This entry lists 20 T cell receptor beta chains sequenced from one sample in a study of blood T cell repertoires in COVID-19. The assay was immunoSEQ multiplex PCR, and TCRdb's table has in-frame clones only and misses some. The sample yields about 100,000 clones, 60% to 85% seen once. The sample taken for sequencing was peripheral blood. Source of these receptors: a woman in her thirties or forties with acute or convalescent COVID-19.

The V and J genes are TRBV20-1 and TRBJ1-2; no reliable D call. The V gene lost 3 bases and the J gene lost 4 bases, with 12 bases spanning the gap. In germline, CDR1 is DFQATT, CDR2 SNEGSKA (reference sequence). The CDR3 is 13 residues long. The CDR3, as DNA: TGCAGTGCTAGTGTATCCGGAGCCTATGGCTACACCTTC. It encodes CSASVSGAYGYTF.

The V and J genes are TRBV24-1 and TRBJ1-5, with D perhaps matching TRBD1 (5 bases). The CDR3 is 16 amino acids. V was pared by 4 bases and J by 3 bases, with 15 bases between. In germline, CDR1 is KGHDR, CDR2 SFDVKD. CDR3 in DNA: TGTGCCACCAGTGAATCGCGGGGCGCAGACAATCAGCCCCAGCATTTT. Protein product: CATSESRGADNQPQHF.

CDR3 DNA: TGCGCCAGCAGCCGCCGGACAGAATACATGAACACTGAAGCTTTCTTT. Its protein product is CASSRRTEYMNTEAFF. V gene TRBV4-1 combines with J gene TRBJ1-1, with D perhaps matching TRBD1 (6 bases). This CDR3 region has 16 residues. The ends were cut back, 4 bases at V and 0 bases at J, with 15 bases in the middle. The germline V gene has CDR1 MGHRA and CDR2 YSYEKL.

J is TRBJ2-7 and V is TRBV5-1; D not certain. Germline V gene lookup returns CDR1 SGHRS and CDR2 YFSETQ. This CDR3 has 15 amino acids. V was shortened by 0 bases and J by 3 bases, with 13 bases between the two germline ends. In DNA form, the CDR3 reads TGCGCCAGCAGCTTGGGTAGTTTGCAAGACTACGAGCAGTACTTC. It codes for CASSLGSLQDYEQYF.

The genes are TRBV10-3 and TRBJ2-1; TRBD1 agrees at 8 bases. V lost 6 bases to trimming and J lost 6 bases; unmatched junction nucleotides: 7. This CDR3 has 14 residues. The V gene's germline CDR1 is ENHRY and CDR2 SYGVKD. For the CDR3, the DNA is TGTGCCATCAGCCCAGGACAGGGTCTCAATGAGCAGTTCTTC. This codes for CAISPGQGLNEQFF.

The genes are TRBV14 and TRBJ1-4; no clear D. CDR1 and CDR2 (germline): SGHDN, FVKESK. V was cut by 4 bases and J by 10 bases, with 10 bases left in between. This CDR3 has 12 residues. CDR3 amino acids: CASSPATRKLFF. DNA of the CDR3: TGTGCCAGCAGCCCGGCTACTAGAAAACTGTTTTTT.

The gene calls are TRBV28 and TRBJ1-2; 8 bases match TRBD1. The CDR3 spans 13 residues. V dropped 6 bases and J dropped 5; count of bases not matched to a gene: 5. CDR1 MDHEN and CDR2 SYDVKM come from the germline V gene. CDR3 nucleotide sequence: TGTGCCAGCAGAGGACAGGGACGGTATGGCTACACCTTC. Its protein is CASRGQGRYGYTF.

J is TRBJ1-1 and V is TRBV6-2 or TRBV6-3, with D possibly TRBD1 on 5 matching bases. Germline assignment: CDR1 MNHEY and CDR2 SVGEGT. There are 16 residues in the CDR3. The V gene lost 0 bases and the J gene lost 4 bases, with 15 bases spanning the gap. CDR3 residues: CASSYSNPARATEAFF. Written as DNA, the CDR3 is TGTGCCAGCAGTTACTCGAATCCGGCCAGGGCCACTGAAGCTTTCTTT.

J is TRBJ2-1 and V is TRBV6-2 or TRBV6-3; 7 bases align to TRBD2. Trimming cost V 6 bases and J 1 base; bases outside gene matches: 6. The CDR3 is 15 residues long. Germline V gives CDR1 MNHEY, CDR2 SVGEGT. CDR3 nucleotide sequence: TGTGCCAGCAGCCAGTTTAGCGGGTCCTACAATGAGCAGTTCTTC. It is translated as CASSQFSGSYNEQFF.

This sequence joins TRBV18 and TRBJ2-7, with 7 positions matching TRBD1. J lost 3 bases, V lost 6 bases, and 14 bases had no gene match. The germline gives CDR1 KGHSH, CDR2 LQKENI. The CDR3 loop spans 16 amino acids. CDR3 in amino acids: CASSPGTALLRYEQYF. CDR3 coding DNA: TGTGCCAGCTCGCCCGGGACAGCACTTTTACGCTACGAGCAGTACTTC.

The V gene is TRBV27, the J gene TRBJ2-3; TRBD2 is a possible D gene (5 bases). V was shortened by 3 bases and J by 4 bases, with 11 bases between the two germline ends. This CDR3 region has 14 residues. From germline, CDR1 is MNHEY and CDR2 SMNVEV (reference sequence). The CDR3 sequence: CASSFTRGSDTQYF. The CDR3 DNA follows: TGTGCCAGCAGTTTTACACGGGGATCAGATACGCAGTATTTT.

This clone was recorded at least ten times. The rearrangement links TRBV3-1 (or the pseudogene TRBV3-2) to TRBJ2-4, with 10 nucleotides matching TRBD2. CDR1 and CDR2 from the germline V gene are LGHDT and YNNKEL (reference sequence). Losses at the gene ends were 3 bases for V and 5 bases for J; bases not matched to a gene: 4. CDR3 size: 15 residues. CDR3 bases: TGTGCCAGCAGCCAGGTCGGACTAGCGGAAAACATTCAGTACTTC. It translates to CASSQVGLAENIQYF.

V usage is TRBV11-2 and J usage is TRBJ2-6; D may be TRBD2 (5 bases). The V and J ends lost 5 bases and 1 base respectively, with 9 bases between them. The CDR3 is 15 amino acids. CDR1 and CDR2 from the germline V gene are SGHAT and FQNNGV. CDR3 in amino acids: CASSHPGSGANVLTF. In DNA form, the CDR3 reads TGTGCCAGCAGCCACCCGGGGTCTGGGGCCAACGTCCTGACTTTC.

The chain has TRBV28 and TRBJ1-1; a possible D gene is TRBD1 (6 bases). CDR3 size: 12 residues. V was shortened by 10 bases and J by 6 bases, with 15 bases between the two germline ends. Germline CDR1 and CDR2: MDHEN and SYDVKM. The CDR3 region has the DNA TGTGCCATCTCAGGGGCTTGGGCTGAAGCTTTCTTT. This gives the protein CAISGAWAEAFF. The complete variable domain, with remaining parts taken from reference TRBV28 and TRBJ1-1, reads DVKVTQSSRYLVKRTGEKVFLECVQDMDHENMFWYRQDPGLGLRLIYFSYDVKMKEKGDIPEGYSVSREKKERFSLILESASTNQTSMYLCAISGAWAEAFFGQGTRLTVV.

The rearrangement links TRBV5-6 to TRBJ1-1, with D tentatively TRBD1 (5 bases). There are 11 residues in the CDR3. Germline V gene data show CDR1 as SGHDT and CDR2 as YYEEEE. Trimming left V 4 bases short and J 11 bases short, with 12 bases between. The CDR3 sequence is CASSGRTTAFF. CDR3 nucleotides: TGTGCCAGCAGCGGTAGGACAACCGCTTTCTTT.

This clone was detected once. The J gene is TRBJ2-1, the V gene TRBV2, with 13 bases fitting TRBD2. Per the germline V gene, CDR1 is SNHLY and CDR2 is FYNNEI. The CDR3 contains 13 residues. The trim removed 9 bases at V and 5 bases at J, leaving 1 base unmatched. The CDR3 DNA reads TGTGCCAGGACTAGCGGGGGGAACAATGAGCAGTTCTTC. It is translated as CARTSGGNNEQFF.

The chain recombines TRBV3-1 (or the pseudogene TRBV3-2) with TRBJ1-6, with D possibly matching TRBD1 (5 bases). This CDR3 spans 15 amino acids. Trimming pared 1 base from V and 7 bases from J, leaving 11 bases between. Germline CDR1 LGHDT, CDR2 YNNKEL (reference sequence). CDR3 residues: CASSQGRAQNSPLHF. As DNA, the CDR3 is TGTGCCAGCAGCCAAGGCAGGGCCCAAAATTCACCCCTCCACTTT.

The V call is TRBV6-5, the J call TRBJ2-7; 12 bases line up with TRBD2. The CDR3 length is 15 residues. V was clipped by 4 bases and J by 3 bases; unmatched bases: 4. The germline V gene has CDR1 MNHEY and CDR2 SVGAGI. The CDR3 DNA sequence: TGTGCCAGCAGTTTAGGACTAGCGGGAAACTACGAGCAGTACTTC. Its protein product is CASSLGLAGNYEQYF.

This rearrangement joins TRBV30 to TRBJ2-1, with TRBD1 matching over 10 bases. The V and J ends lost 1 base and 6 bases, in that order; junction bases with no gene match: 9. CDR3 length: 16 residues. Germline V gene data show CDR1 as GTSNPN and CDR2 as SVGIG (reference sequence). CDR3 nucleotides: TGTGCCTGGAGTGAAAGTGGGACAGGGGATTTCAATGAGCAGTTCTTC. This gives the protein CAWSESGTGDFNEQFF.

This clone was picked up one time. The chain combines TRBV18 with TRBJ2-2, with D tentatively TRBD1 (5 bases). Germline V gene sequence: CDR1 KGHSH, CDR2 LQKENI. Trimming removed 3 bases at V and 2 bases at J, with 7 bases between. CDR3 size: 14 residues. The CDR3 loop is CASSPRANTGELFF. The CDR3 DNA sequence: TGTGCCAGCTCACCCAGGGCCAACACCGGGGAGCTGTTTTTT. Together with reference TRBV18 and TRBJ2-2, the CDR3 gives the full variable domain: NAGVMQNPRHLVRRRGQEARLRCSPMKGHSHVYWYRQLPEEGLKFMVYLQKENIIDESGMPKERFSAEFPKEGPSILRIQQVVRGDSAAYFCASSPRANTGELFFGEGSRLTVL.